At least ten counts were recorded for the clone carrying this TCR beta chain. TCRdb called clones again from the PCR reads with MiXCR. In the table there are over 12,000 clones, approximately 31% of which are singletons. These data come from a study of metastatic and nonmetastatic thyroid tumors. None of the patients had undergone any treatment ahead of thyroid surgery. The CDR3 is 16 amino acids. The ends were cut back, 0 bases at V and 0 bases at J, with 13 bases in the middle. From germline, CDR1 is SQVTM and CDR2 ANQGSEA. The sample comprised tumor tissue. The receptor was derived from a female donor with papillary thyroid cancer or a benign thyroid nodule (not recorded which). Some clones in this sample may be carry-over from other donors' samples. The gene calls are TRBV29-1 and TRBJ2-3; either TRBD1 or TRBD2 may fit D (5 bases each). DNA for the CDR3: TGCAGCGTTGAAGATGACTTTGGGGACAGCACAGATACGCAGTATTTT. Amino acids: CSVEDDFGDSTDTQYF.